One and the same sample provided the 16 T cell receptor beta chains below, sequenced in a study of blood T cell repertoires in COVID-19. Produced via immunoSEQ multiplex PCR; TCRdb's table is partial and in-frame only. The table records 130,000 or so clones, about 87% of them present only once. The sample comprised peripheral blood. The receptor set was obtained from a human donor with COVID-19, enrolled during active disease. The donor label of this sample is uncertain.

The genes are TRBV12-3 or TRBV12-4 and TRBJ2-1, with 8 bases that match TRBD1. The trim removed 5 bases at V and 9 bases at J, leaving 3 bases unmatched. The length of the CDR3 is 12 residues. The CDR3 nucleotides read TGTGCCAGCAGTCCACAGGGGGGTGAGCAGTTCTTC. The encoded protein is CASSPQGGEQFF.

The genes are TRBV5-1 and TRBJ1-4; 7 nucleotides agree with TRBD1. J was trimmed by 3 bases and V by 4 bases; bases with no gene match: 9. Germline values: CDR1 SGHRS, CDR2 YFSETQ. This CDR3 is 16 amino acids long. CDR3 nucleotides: TGCGCCAGCAGCCCACTCCCGGACAGGTCTAATGAAAAACTGTTTTTT. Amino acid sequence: CASSPLPDRSNEKLFF.

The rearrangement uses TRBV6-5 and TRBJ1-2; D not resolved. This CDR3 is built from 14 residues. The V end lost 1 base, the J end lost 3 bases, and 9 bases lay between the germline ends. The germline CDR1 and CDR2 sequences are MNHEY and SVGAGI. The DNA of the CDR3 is TGTGCCAGCAGTTACTTTGGAACAGACTATGGCTACACCTTC. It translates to CASSYFGTDYGYTF.

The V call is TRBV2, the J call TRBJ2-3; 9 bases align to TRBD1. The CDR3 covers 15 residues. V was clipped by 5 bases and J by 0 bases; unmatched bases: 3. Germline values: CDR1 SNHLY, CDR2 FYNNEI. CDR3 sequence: CASSFGQGSTDTQYF. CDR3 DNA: TGTGCCAGCAGTTTTGGACAGGGGAGCACAGATACGCAGTATTTT. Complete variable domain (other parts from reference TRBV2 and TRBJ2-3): EPEVTQTPSHQVTQMGQEVILRCVPISNHLYFYWYRQILGQKVEFLVSFYNNEISEKSEIFDDQFSVERPDGSNFTLKIRSTKLEDSAMYFCASSFGQGSTDTQYFGPGTRLTVL.

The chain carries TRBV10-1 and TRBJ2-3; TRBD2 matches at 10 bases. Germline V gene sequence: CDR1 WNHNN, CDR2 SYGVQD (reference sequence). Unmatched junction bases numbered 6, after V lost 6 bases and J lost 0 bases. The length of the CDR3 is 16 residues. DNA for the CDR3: TGCGCCAGCAGGGCCGGACTAGCGGATAGCACAGATACGCAGTATTTT. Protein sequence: CASRAGLADSTDTQYF.

CDR3 DNA sequence: TGTGCCAGCAGTGTTGTATTAGCAACTGAAGCTTTCTTT. This translates into CASSVVLATEAFF. This chain uses TRBV2 with TRBJ1-1; D remains unclear. CDR3 size: 13 residues. V lost 4 bases to trimming and J lost 5 bases, with 11 bases between them. CDR1 and CDR2 from the germline V gene are SNHLY and FYNNEI.

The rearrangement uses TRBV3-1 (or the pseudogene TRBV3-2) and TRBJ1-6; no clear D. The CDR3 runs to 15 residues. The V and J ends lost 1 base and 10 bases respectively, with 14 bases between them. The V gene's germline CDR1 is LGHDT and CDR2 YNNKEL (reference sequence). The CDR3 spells CASSQVFSGESPLHF. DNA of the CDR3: TGTGCCAGCAGCCAAGTTTTCTCCGGGGAGTCACCCCTCCACTTT.

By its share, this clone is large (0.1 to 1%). The CDR3 loop reads CASSFWGGNRAEAFF. CDR3 DNA sequence: TGTGCCAGCAGTTTCTGGGGGGGTAATCGGGCTGAAGCTTTCTTT. V usage is TRBV28 and J usage is TRBJ1-1; the D gene is possibly TRBD1 (5 bases). Germline V CDR1 and CDR2: MDHEN, SYDVKM. The CDR3 sequence is 15 residues long. With 3 bases removed from V and 6 bases from J, the gap between germline ends came to 17 bases.

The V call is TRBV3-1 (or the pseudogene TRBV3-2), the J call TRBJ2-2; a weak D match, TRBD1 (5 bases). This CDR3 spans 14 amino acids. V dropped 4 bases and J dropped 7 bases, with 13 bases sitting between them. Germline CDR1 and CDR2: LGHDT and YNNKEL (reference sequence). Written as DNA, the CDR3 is TGTGCCAGCAGCCTCACCGATCAGGGCGGGGAGCTGTTTTTT. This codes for CASSLTDQGGELFF.

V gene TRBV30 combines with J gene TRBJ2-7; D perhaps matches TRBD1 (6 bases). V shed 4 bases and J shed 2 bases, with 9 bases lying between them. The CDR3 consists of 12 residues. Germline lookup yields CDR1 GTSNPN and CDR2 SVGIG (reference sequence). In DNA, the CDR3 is TGTGCCTGGACAGGGGTCCCCTACGAGCAGTACTTC. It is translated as CAWTGVPYEQYF.

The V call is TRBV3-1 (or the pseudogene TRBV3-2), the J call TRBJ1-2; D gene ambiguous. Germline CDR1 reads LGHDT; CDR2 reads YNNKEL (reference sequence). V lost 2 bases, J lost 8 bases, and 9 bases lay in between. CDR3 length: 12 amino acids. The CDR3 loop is CASSQSWSGYTF. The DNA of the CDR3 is TGTGCCAGCAGCCAATCCTGGAGCGGCTACACCTTC.

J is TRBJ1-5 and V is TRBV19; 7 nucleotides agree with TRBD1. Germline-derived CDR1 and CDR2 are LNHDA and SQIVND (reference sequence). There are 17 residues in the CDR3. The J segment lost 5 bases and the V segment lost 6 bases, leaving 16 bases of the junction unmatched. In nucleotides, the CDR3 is TGTGCCAGTAGATCCTCGACAGGGCCCCTGCCTTATCAGCCCCAGCATTTT. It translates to CASRSSTGPLPYQPQHF.

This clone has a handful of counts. The DNA for the CDR3 is TGCGCCAGCAGCCAGATGGCGGGGGCTGAGCAGTTCTTC. As protein: CASSQMAGAEQFF. The gene calls are TRBV5-1 and TRBJ2-1, with D possibly TRBD2 on 7 matching bases. The CDR3 runs to 13 residues. Between the trimmed V and J ends, which lost 4 bases and 9 bases, there was a span of 14 bases. Germline assignment: CDR1 SGHRS and CDR2 YFSETQ.

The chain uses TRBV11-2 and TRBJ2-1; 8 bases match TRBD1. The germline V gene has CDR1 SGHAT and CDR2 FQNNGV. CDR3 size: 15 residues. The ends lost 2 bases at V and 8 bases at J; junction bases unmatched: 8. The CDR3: CASSLSQDRGDEQFF. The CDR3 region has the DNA TGTGCCAGCAGCTTAAGCCAAGACAGGGGCGATGAGCAGTTCTTC.

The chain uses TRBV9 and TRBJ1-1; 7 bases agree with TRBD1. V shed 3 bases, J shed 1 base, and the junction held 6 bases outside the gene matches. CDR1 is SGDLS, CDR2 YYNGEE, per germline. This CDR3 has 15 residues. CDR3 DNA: TGTGCCAGCAGCGCTACAGGGGCGGGGAACACTGAAGCTTTCTTT. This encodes CASSATGAGNTEAFF.

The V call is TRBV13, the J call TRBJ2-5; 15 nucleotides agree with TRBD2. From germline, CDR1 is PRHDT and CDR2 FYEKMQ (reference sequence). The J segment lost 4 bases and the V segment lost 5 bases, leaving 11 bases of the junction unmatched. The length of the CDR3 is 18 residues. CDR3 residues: CASSRLGLAGGGAETQYF. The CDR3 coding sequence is TGTGCCAGCAGCCGCCTGGGACTAGCGGGAGGAGGGGCAGAGACCCAGTACTTC.